The entry below describes one TCR beta chain. It lacks a known antigen. The sample holds no much larger clone one base away, and base qualities are not on file. The sample's time point label is to be understood as: baseline pretreatment blood. Interpreted using the paper, the treatment or condition label stands for: 15 Gy SBRT to primary tumor, nephrectomy 4 weeks later. To follow tumor-enriched clonotypes, serial peripheral blood was collected from radiation-treated patients at baseline and at 2 weeks and 4 weeks after SBRT. Every patient's renal cell carcinoma showed clear cell pathology. The QIAamp DNA Blood Mini Kit (Qiagen) was used to prepare genomic DNA for TCR sequencing. The analyses included just those samples that passed every quality control check. The data belong to a study of radiation and T cells in renal cell carcinoma (dated by TCRdb to about 2020). With regard to the full study: The samples were obtained from a clinical trial, where primary renal cell carcinomas were treated with 15 Gy stereotactic body radiation therapy and then removed by nephrectomy 4 weeks afterward. Across all 50 or so samples, 4,000,000 or so unique CDR3 nucleotide sequences, encoding approximately 2.5 million unique CDR3 amino acid sequences, were identified. TCR beta sequencing covered 55 or so samples in total, comprising 25 or so tumors and approximately 27 peripheral blood samples.

Points the paper makes about the study in general: No pretreatment tumor biopsies were available, so the baseline intratumoral presence of clonotypes could not be determined. With a single-armed trial design, the study had no way to address how radiation dose or scheduling affects the TCR repertoire. Tracking of blood repertoire dynamics stopped at more than three weeks after treatment, with no follow-up past that point. In blood, the top tumor clonotypes increased from baseline to 2 weeks after radiation and then shrank by 4 weeks, which suggests a temporary expansion of tumor-resident clones.

V is shortened by 1 base, J by 0 bases, and the region joining them spans 8 bases. From the germline V gene, CDR1 is SGHDT and CDR2 is YYEEEE. The CDR3 starts with the cysteine, ends with the phenylalanine, and has 15 residues. Kept here is only the CDR3 DNA, which spans 45 bases and is read in frame from base 1. The immunoSEQ kit was used, according to the manufacturer's recommendations, to generate TCR beta libraries from genomic DNA. Library preparation used a first multiplex PCR with proprietary primers, then a second PCR adding unique barcodes, with bead cleanups after each round. A kit-provided positive control reaction and a negative control reaction were included in every sample batch. The final libraries were assessed on an Agilent 4200 TapeStation D1000 ScreenTape, pooled by volume, and quantified by qPCR. An Illumina NextSeq500 fitted with a MidOutput 150-cycle cartridge performed the sequencing, running 156 Read1 cycles and 15 Index1 cycles with the kit's custom primers. The pooled library was loaded at roughly 0.92 pM with a 20% PhiX control spike-in. In the paper's pipeline: The vendor-processed data were analyzed in R, and a clonotype was defined as all T cells that share the same CDR3 nucleotide sequence. For clone abundance analyses, frequencies were normalized to the 10,000 most abundant clones in each sample. Public T cell clones, which averaged fewer than five per sample, were excluded before analysis. Tumor-enriched and baseline blood-enriched clonotypes were defined by at least a 32-fold difference in abundance between compartments. A beta-binomial differential abundance model was used to identify clonotypes that expanded or contracted between blood time points. Tumor-blood repertoire similarity was measured with the Baroni-Urbani and Buser coefficient, and group comparisons used two-tailed Wilcoxon tests in R. TCRdb carries this immuneACCESS record with in-frame sequences only. Its versions omit some clonotypes, under half of them owing to an unresolved V gene in the studies checked, with the rest unexplained. V and J calls plus clone size are reproduced from that table; the DNA served to infer D and trimming. The sample table records some 110,000 clones; approximately 82% of these occur just once. Less than 3.5% of the sample goes to the ten largest clones.

Recombination joined TRBV5-6 with TRBJ1-3; the D gene remains uncertain. This specimen consisted of blood, obtained from a patient whose treatment included radiotherapy and nephrectomy. This clonotype was sampled from a woman aged 55-70 years with renal cell carcinoma. The CDR3 protein: CASSLRQFSGNTIYF. The sequence in DNA is TGTGCCAGCAGCTTGAGGCAGTTCTCTGGAAACACCATATATTTT.